What follows are 12 T cell receptor beta chains derived from one specimen sequenced in a study of shared clonotypes between healthy human individuals. Libraries were prepared by immunoSEQ multiplex PCR; TCRdb keeps only in-frame clonotypes and omits some of them. The sample lists approximately 720,000 clones, around 72% occurring once. Sample: memory CD4+ T cells sorted from blood. Subset meaning: CD45RA-negative fraction. The source is a woman in her 30s in good health.

The chain couples TRBV27 to TRBJ1-1, with D perhaps TRBD1 (5 bases). The CDR3 runs 15 residues. Germline V gene lookup returns CDR1 MNHEY and CDR2 SMNVEV (reference sequence). Trimming took off 5 bases at V and 6 bases at J, with 19 bases between the two ends. The CDR3 protein is CASSGGGAGRSEAFF. The CDR3 coding sequence is TGTGCCAGCAGTGGGGGAGGTGCAGGGAGGTCTGAAGCTTTCTTT.

The chain has TRBV7-3 and TRBJ1-5, with unresolved D. The V end was cut by 2 bases, the J end by 6 bases, with 8 bases between. The CDR3 has 13 amino acids. CDR1 and CDR2 from the germline V gene are SGHTA and FQGTGA. In nucleotides, the CDR3 is TGTGCCAGCAGCTTACGGCCAACTCAGCCCCAGCATTTT. It codes for CASSLRPTQPQHF.

The chain joins TRBV6-6 to TRBJ2-7; 7 bases map to TRBD1. Trimming took 6 bases from V and 6 from J; bases not matched to a gene: 8. Germline assignment: CDR1 MNHNY and CDR2 SVGAGI (reference sequence). The CDR3 is 13 residues long. CDR3: CASRPDRAGEQYF. The CDR3, as DNA: TGTGCCAGCAGACCAGACAGGGCAGGCGAGCAGTACTTC.

The gene calls are TRBV5-4 and TRBJ1-3; tentative D call: TRBD1 (5 bases). Germline assignment: CDR1 SGHNT and CDR2 YYREEE (reference sequence). V shed 0 bases and J shed 1 base, with 8 bases lying between them. This CDR3 has 15 residues. The CDR3 DNA reads as TGTGCCAGCAGCTTGGTGCCAGGGTCTGGAAACACCATATATTTT. Translated, it gives CASSLVPGSGNTIYF.

The chain is built from TRBV28 and TRBJ2-7, with D perhaps matching TRBD2 (6 bases). The CDR3 has 15 amino acids. V was clipped by 7 bases and J by 0 bases, with 16 bases between them. CDR1 MDHEN and CDR2 SYDVKM come from the germline V gene. In nucleotides, the CDR3 is TGTGCCAGCATTGGGCTAGCGAGCAGCTCCTACGAGCAGTACTTC. It yields the protein CASIGLASSSYEQYF.

The V call is TRBV20-1, the J call TRBJ1-1; D is undetermined. Germline V CDR1 and CDR2: DFQATT, SNEGSKA (reference sequence). The CDR3 has 11 residues. The V and J ends lost 4 bases and 1 base respectively, with 4 bases between them. The CDR3 is CSANTNTEAFF. Written as DNA, the CDR3 is TGCAGTGCTAATACGAACACTGAAGCTTTCTTT.

The gene calls are TRBV28 and TRBJ2-2; D ambiguous. The V gene lost 0 bases and the J gene lost 2 bases, with 4 bases spanning the gap. Per germline, CDR1 MDHEN and CDR2 SYDVKM. This CDR3 is 14 amino acids long. The CDR3 loop reads CASSLWENTGELFF. DNA of the CDR3: TGTGCCAGCAGTTTATGGGAAAACACCGGGGAGCTGTTTTTT. Looking up the rest from reference TRBV28 and TRBJ2-2 gives the full variable domain: DVKVTQSSRYLVKRTGEKVFLECVQDMDHENMFWYRQDPGLGLRLIYFSYDVKMKEKGDIPEGYSVSREKKERFSLILESASTNQTSMYLCASSLWENTGELFFGEGSRLTVL.

The gene calls are TRBV21-1 and TRBJ1-2; no check of the table's D call, TRBD1, against the DNA was made. TRBV21-1 is a recognized pseudogene. The CDR3 is made up of 16 amino acids. CDR3 sequence: CASSKGLRQGAGGYTF. For the CDR3, the DNA is TGTGCCAGCAGCAAAGGTTTAAGGCAGGGGGCTGGTGGCTACACCTTC.

V gene TRBV11-2 combines with J gene TRBJ1-4, with TRBD1 identical over 7 bases. Germline V gene lookup returns CDR1 SGHAT and CDR2 FQNNGV. The CDR3 runs 16 residues. V lost 4 bases to trimming and J lost 4 bases; unmatched junction nucleotides: 9. Written as DNA, the CDR3 is TGTGCCAGCAGCTACCGACGACAGGGCGTTAATGAAAAACTGTTTTTT. Translated, it gives CASSYRRQGVNEKLFF.

The chain recombines TRBV13 with TRBJ2-5; 8 bases fit TRBD2. Germline trimming cut 4 bases from V and 2 bases from J; bases unmatched to any gene: 12. The CDR3 contains 17 residues. Germline CDR1 is PRHDT and CDR2 is FYEKMQ (reference sequence). Written as DNA, the CDR3 is TGTGCCAGCAGCTCCGACCCGACTAGCGCCACACAAGAGACCCAGTACTTC. This encodes CASSSDPTSATQETQYF.

J is TRBJ2-6 and V is TRBV5-1; D may correspond to TRBD1 or TRBD2 (5 bases each). The germline V gene encodes CDR1 SGHRS and CDR2 YFSETQ. V gave up 2 bases and J gave up 2 bases, with 8 bases separating them. The CDR3 loop spans 15 amino acids. CDR3 sequence reads: CASSLMGAGANVLTF. The CDR3 DNA reads TGCGCCAGCAGCTTAATGGGGGCTGGGGCCAACGTCCTGACTTTC.

The chain employs TRBV19 and TRBJ1-5; 11 positions agree with TRBD1. J was trimmed by 4 bases and V by 5 bases; bases with no gene match: 7. In germline, CDR1 is LNHDA, CDR2 SQIVND (reference sequence). The CDR3 has 16 residues. The CDR3 loop is CASSSWGTGGNQPQHF. The DNA for the CDR3 is TGTGCCAGTAGTTCCTGGGGGACAGGGGGAAATCAGCCCCAGCATTTT. The full variable domain, with the rest looked up from reference TRBV19 and TRBJ1-5, is DGGITQSPKYLFRKEGQNVTLSCEQNLNHDAMYWYRQDPGQGLRLIYYSQIVNDFQKGDIAEGYSVSREKKESFPLTVTSAQKNPTAFYLCASSSWGTGGNQPQHFGDGTRLSIL.